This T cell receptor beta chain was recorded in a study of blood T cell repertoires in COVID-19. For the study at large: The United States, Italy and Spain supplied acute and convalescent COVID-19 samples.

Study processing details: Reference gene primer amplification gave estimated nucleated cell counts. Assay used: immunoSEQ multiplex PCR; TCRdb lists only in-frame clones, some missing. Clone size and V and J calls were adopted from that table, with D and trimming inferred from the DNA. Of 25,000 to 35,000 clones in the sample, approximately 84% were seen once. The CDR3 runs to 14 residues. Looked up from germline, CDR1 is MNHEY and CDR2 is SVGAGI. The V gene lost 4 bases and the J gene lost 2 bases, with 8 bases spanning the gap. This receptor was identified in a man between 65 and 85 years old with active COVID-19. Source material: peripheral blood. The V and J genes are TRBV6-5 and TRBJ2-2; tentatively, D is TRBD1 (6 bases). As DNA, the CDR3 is TGTGCCAGCAGTTTCAGGGGTAACACCGGGGAGCTGTTTTTT. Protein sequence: CASSFRGNTGELFF.